This T cell receptor beta chain was obtained from a study of cytomegalovirus exposure and HLA in healthy donors. Across the whole study: Membership in the Caucasian-associated ancestry cluster was found for around four fifths of almost 400 genotyped donors. Study observations and caveats: An Asian-associated ancestry cluster reportedly showed fewer N-insertions than the approximately 690-donor mean in a later analysis. Being productive about 90% or about 30% of the time was typical of most TCR beta V segments in an earlier analysis. Donor immune exposure was known only as CMV serostatus.

The CDR3 extends over 15 amino acids. Per germline, CDR1 SGHTA and CDR2 FQGTGA. Unmatched junction bases numbered 5, after V lost 3 bases and J lost 4 bases. This clone has more than one count but fewer than ten. Its antigen is unknown. With 60 Vbeta and 13 Jbeta primers, the PCR was carried out. TCRdb's table, derived via immunoSEQ multiplex PCR, lists solely in-frame clones and lacks some. The sample includes around 160,000 clones, over 60% of them seen just once. Sequenced material: PBMCs. The V gene is TRBV7-3, the J gene TRBJ2-1, with 8 bases aligning to TRBD2. This TCR came from a middle-aged man in good health and CMV-seropositive. The CDR3 region has the DNA TGTGCCAGCAGCTTTGCGGGAGGAGGTTACAATGAGCAGTTCTTC. Protein product: CASSFAGGGYNEQFF.